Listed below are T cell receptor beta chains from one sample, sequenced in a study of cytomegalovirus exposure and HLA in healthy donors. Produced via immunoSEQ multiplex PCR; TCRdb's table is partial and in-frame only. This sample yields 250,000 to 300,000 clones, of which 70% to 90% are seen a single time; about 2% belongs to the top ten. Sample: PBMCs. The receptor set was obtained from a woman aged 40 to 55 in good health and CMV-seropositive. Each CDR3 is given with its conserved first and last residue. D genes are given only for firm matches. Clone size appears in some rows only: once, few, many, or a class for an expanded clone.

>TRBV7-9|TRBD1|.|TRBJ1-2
CASSLTGGYYGYTF
TGTGCCAGCAGCCTTACAGGGGGGTACTATGGCTACACCTTC
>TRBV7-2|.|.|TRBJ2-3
CASSFSSTDTQYF
TGTGCCAGCAGCTTTTCCTCCACAGATACGCAGTATTTT
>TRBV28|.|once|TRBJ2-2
CASSYGRGPVLYTGELFF
TGTGCCAGCAGTTATGGCAGGGGACCTGTTCTGTACACCGGGGAGCTGTTTTTT
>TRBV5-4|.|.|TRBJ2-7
CASSPQVGWEQYF
TGTGCCAGCAGCCCACAGGTCGGGTGGGAGCAGTACTTC
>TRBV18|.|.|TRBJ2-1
CASSPLSLGDEQFF
TGTGCCAGCTCACCACTGAGTCTAGGTGATGAGCAGTTCTTC
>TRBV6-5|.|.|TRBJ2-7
CASSGGSSSSYEQYF
TGTGCCAGCAGTGGGGGGTCCTCAAGCTCCTACGAGCAGTACTTC
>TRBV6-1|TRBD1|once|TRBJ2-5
CASRPGTGWGETQYF
TGTGCCAGCAGGCCCGGGACAGGGTGGGGAGAGACCCAGTACTTC
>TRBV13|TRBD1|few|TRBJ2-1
CASSSTGDDEQFF
TGTGCCAGCAGCTCCACAGGGGATGATGAGCAGTTCTTC
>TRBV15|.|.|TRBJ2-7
CATSRSYTGTPRYF
TGTGCCACCAGCAGAAGTTATACCGGGACTCCACGGTACTTC
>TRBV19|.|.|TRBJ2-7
CASLAPPYEQYF
TGTGCCAGTCTGGCACCTCCCTACGAGCAGTACTTC
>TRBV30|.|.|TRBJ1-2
CAHGGTNYGYTF
TGTGCCCACGGGGGGACTAACTATGGCTACACCTTC
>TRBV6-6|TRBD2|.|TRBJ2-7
CASSYPSGGSSDEQYF
TGTGCCAGCAGTTACCCGTCGGGAGGGAGTAGCGACGAGCAGTACTTC
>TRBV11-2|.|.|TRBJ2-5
CASSLPRGDGETQYF
TGTGCCAGCAGCTTACCCCGCGGGGATGGAGAGACCCAGTACTTC
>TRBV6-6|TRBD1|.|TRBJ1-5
CASSTIQGNQPQHF
TGTGCCAGCAGTACAATACAGGGGAATCAGCCCCAGCATTTT
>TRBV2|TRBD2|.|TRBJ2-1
CASSPSSGSYNEQFF
TGTGCCAGCAGCCCCTCCAGCGGGAGTTACAATGAGCAGTTCTTC
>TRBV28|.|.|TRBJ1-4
CASSLTRGGANEKLFF
TGTGCCAGCAGTTTGACCCGGGGTGGGGCTAATGAAAAACTGTTTTTT
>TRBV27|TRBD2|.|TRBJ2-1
CASSRTSGREQFF
TGTGCCAGCAGTAGAACTAGCGGGAGGGAACAGTTCTTC